A selection of T cell receptor beta chains follows, all from one sample in a study of blood T cells in healthy people across ages. Via MiXCR, TCRdb re-called the 5' RACE reads, giving one row per CDR3 protein. The sample lists some 290,000 distinct CDR3 sequences; 27% were seen once. Material: blood. These receptors were obtained from a woman between 65 and 79 years old in good health. CDR3s include the opening cysteine and the closing phenylalanine or tryptophan. A D gene is named only where the DNA matches it firmly. The listing skips clone size in some rows; elsewhere it reads once, few, many or a size class.

TRBJ1-2,.,.,TRBV24-1,TGTGCCACCAGTGATTCCCTGGAAGACCCTTATGGCTACACCTTC,CATSDSLEDPYGYTF
TRBJ2-5,.,TRBD2,TRBV20-1,TGCAGTGTTGGGACTAGCGGGGGCTTTGTGGGGACCCAGTACTTC,CSVGTSGGFVGTQYF
TRBJ2-7,many,.,TRBV29-1,TGCAGCGTTGAAGAGCAGTACTTC,CSVEEQYF
TRBJ2-6,few,.,TRBV21-1,TGTGCCAGCAGCATCCTCCGATTTACAGGGAACTCTGGGGCCAACGTCCTGACTTTC,CASSILRFTGNSGANVLTF
TRBJ2-4,few,.,TRBV20-1,TGCAGTGCCACTCTAGGAACGGGATTGGTCAAAAACATTCAGTACTTC,CSATLGTGLVKNIQYF
TRBJ2-7,.,TRBD1,TRBV5-1,TGCGCCAGCAGCGACTACTCCTCGGACAGGACATACGAGCAGTACTTC,CASSDYSSDRTYEQYF
TRBJ1-1,many,.,TRBV29-1,TGCAGCGGTACTTCGTGGACTGAAGCTTTCTTT,CSGTSWTEAFF
TRBJ2-1,.,TRBD2,TRBV29-1,TGCAGCGCTGAAGCGGGACTAGCGAAGGGTGAGCAGTTCTTC,CSAEAGLAKGEQFF
TRBJ2-5,few,TRBD1,TRBV28,TGTGCCAGCAGTGGATCCGGGACAGCTGGTCAGAGGGAGACCCAGTACTTC,CASSGSGTAGQRETQYF
TRBJ1-5,few,.,TRBV15,TGTGCCACCAGCAGAGATCTGAGGCAGCCCCAGCATTTT,CATSRDLRQPQHF
TRBJ2-7,.,TRBD1,TRBV28,TGTGCCAGCAGTGGACAGGCCCCTCGAGTTGGCTACGAGCAGTACTTC,CASSGQAPRVGYEQYF
TRBJ1-2,few,.,TRBV5-1,TGCGCCAGCAGCTTGGACCACCGACAGGAACTATATGGCTACACCTTC,CASSLDHRQELYGYTF
TRBJ2-1,.,.,TRBV6-1,TGTGCCAGCAGTGAATGGAGGAGCTCCTACAATGAGCAGTTCTTC,CASSEWRSSYNEQFF